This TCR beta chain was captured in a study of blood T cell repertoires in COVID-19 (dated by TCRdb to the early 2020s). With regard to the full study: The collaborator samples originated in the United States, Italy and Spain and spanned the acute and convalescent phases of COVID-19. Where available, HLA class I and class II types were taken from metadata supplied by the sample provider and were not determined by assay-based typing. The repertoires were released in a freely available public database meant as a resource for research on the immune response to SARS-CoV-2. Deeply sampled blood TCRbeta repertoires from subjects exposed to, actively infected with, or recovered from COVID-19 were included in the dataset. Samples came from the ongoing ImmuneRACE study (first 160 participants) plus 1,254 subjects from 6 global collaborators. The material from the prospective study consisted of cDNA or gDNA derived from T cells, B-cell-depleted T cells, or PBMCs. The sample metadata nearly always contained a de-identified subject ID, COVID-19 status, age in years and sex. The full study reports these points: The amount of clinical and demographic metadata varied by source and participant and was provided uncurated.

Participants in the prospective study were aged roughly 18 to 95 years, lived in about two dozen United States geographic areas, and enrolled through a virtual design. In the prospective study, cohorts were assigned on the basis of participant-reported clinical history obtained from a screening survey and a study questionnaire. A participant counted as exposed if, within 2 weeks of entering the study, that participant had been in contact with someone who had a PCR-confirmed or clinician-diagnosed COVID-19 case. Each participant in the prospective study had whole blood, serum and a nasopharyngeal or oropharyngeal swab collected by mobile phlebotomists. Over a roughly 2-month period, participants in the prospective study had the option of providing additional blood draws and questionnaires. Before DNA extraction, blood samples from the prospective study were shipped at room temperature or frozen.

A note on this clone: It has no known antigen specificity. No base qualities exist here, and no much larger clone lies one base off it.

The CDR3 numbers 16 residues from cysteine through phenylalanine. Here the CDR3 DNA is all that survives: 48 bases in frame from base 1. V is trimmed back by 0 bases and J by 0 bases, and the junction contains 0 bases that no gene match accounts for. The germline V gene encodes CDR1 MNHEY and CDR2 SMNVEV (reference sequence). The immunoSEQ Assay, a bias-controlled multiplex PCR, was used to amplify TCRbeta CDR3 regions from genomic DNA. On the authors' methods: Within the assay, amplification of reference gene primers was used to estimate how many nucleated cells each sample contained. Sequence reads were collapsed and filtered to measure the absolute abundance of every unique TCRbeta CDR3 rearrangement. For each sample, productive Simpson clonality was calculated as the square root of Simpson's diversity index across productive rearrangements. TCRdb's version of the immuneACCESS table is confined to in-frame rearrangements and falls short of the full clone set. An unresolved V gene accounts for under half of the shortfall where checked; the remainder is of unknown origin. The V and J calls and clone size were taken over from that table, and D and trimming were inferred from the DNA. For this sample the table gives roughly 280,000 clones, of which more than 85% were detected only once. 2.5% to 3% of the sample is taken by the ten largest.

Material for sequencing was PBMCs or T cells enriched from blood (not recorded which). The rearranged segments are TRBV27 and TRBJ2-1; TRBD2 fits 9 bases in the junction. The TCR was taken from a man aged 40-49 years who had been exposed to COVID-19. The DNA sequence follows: TGTGCCAGCAGTTTATCTAGCGGGAGCTCCTACAATGAGCAGTTCTTC. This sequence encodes CASSLSSGSSYNEQFF.